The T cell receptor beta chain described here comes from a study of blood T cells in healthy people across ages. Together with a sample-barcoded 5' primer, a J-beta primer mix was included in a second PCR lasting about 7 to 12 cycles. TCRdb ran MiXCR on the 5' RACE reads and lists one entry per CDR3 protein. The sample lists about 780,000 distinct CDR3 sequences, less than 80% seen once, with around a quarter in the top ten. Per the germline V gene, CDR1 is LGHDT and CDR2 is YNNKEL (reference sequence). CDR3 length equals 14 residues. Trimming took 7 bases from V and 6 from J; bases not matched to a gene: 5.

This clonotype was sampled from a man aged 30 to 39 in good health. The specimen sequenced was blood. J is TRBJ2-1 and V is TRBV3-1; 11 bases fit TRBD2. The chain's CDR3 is CASTLAGGSNEQFF. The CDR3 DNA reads TGTGCCAGCACCCTAGCGGGGGGTTCCAATGAGCAGTTCTTC.